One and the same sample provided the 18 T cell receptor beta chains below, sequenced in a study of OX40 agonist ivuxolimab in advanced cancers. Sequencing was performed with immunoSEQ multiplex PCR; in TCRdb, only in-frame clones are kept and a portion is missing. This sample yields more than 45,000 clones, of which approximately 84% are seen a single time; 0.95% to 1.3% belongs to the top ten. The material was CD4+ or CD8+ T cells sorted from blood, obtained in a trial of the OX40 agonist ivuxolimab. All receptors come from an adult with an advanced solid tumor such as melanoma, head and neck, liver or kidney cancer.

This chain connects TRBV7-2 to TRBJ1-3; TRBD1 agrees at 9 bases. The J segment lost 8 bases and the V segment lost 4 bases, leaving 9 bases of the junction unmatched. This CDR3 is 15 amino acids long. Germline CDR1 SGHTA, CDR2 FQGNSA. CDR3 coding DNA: TGTGCCAGCAGCTCCCGGACAGGGGATAGGGACACCATATATTTT. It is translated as CASSSRTGDRDTIYF.

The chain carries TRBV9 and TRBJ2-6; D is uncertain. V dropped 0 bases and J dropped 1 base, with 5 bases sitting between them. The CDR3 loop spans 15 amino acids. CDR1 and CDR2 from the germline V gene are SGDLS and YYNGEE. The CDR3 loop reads CASSVGPSGANVLTF. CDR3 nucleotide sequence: TGTGCCAGCAGCGTAGGCCCATCTGGGGCCAACGTCCTGACTTTC.

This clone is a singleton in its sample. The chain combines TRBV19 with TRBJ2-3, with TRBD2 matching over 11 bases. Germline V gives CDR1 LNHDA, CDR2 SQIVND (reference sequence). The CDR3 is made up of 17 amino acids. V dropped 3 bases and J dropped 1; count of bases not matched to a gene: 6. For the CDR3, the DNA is TGTGCCAGTAGTATGGGGATGGGACTAGCGGGCACAGATACGCAGTATTTT. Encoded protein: CASSMGMGLAGTDTQYF.

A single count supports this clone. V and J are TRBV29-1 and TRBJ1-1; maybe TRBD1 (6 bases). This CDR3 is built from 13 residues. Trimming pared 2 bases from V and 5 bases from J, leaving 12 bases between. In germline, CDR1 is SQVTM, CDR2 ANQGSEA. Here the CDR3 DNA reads TGCAGCGTTGAAAGGCAGGGGTCAACTGAAGCTTTCTTT. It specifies CSVERQGSTEAFF.

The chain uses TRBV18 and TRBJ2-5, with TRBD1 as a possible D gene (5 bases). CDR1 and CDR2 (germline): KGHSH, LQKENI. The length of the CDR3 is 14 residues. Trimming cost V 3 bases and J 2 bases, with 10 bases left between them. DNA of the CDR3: TGTGCCAGCTCACCGGCAGGGCTTCAAGAGACCCAGTACTTC. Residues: CASSPAGLQETQYF.

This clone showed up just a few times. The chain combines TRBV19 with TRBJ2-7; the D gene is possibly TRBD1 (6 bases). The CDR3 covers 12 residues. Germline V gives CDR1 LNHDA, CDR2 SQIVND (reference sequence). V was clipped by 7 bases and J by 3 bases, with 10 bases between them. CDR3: CASIRTDYEQYF. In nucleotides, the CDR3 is TGTGCCAGTATCAGGACAGACTACGAGCAGTACTTC. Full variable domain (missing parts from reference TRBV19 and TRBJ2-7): DGGITQSPKYLFRKEGQNVTLSCEQNLNHDAMYWYRQDPGQGLRLIYYSQIVNDFQKGDIAEGYSVSREKKESFPLTVTSAQKNPTAFYLCASIRTDYEQYFGPGTRLTVT.

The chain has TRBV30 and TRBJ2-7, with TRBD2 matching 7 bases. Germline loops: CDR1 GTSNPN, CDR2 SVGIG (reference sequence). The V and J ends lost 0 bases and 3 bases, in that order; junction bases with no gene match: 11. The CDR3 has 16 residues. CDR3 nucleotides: TGTGCCTGGAGTGTACGAGGGACTATTACTGACTACGAGCAGTACTTC. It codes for CAWSVRGTITDYEQYF.

CDR3 amino acids: CASSPTGQPQHF. In DNA, the CDR3 is TGTGCCAGCAGTCCGACAGGACAGCCCCAGCATTTT. V usage is TRBV28 and J usage is TRBJ1-5; possibly TRBD1 for D (6 bases). CDR3 size: 12 residues. Trimming pared 5 bases from V and 7 bases from J, leaving 9 bases between. Germline V gene data show CDR1 as MDHEN and CDR2 as SYDVKM. The variable domain in full, with the rest retrieved from reference TRBV28 and TRBJ1-5, is DVKVTQSSRYLVKRTGEKVFLECVQDMDHENMFWYRQDPGLGLRLIYFSYDVKMKEKGDIPEGYSVSREKKERFSLILESASTNQTSMYLCASSPTGQPQHFGDGTRLSIL.

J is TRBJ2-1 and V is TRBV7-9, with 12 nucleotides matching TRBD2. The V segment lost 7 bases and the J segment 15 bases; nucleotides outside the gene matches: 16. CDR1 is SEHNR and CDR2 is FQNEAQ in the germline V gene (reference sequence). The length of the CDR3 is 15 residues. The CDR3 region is CASIPGLAGGKGRFF. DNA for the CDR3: TGTGCCAGCATCCCAGGGCTAGCGGGAGGGAAAGGGCGGTTCTTC.

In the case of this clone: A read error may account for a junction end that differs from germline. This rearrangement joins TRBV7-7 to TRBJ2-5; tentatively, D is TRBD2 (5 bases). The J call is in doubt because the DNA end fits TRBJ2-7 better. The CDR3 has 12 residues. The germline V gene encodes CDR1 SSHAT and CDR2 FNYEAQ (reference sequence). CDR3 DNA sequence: TGTGCTAGCAGCTTTACTAGTCACGAGCAGTACTTC. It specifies CASSFTSHEQYF.

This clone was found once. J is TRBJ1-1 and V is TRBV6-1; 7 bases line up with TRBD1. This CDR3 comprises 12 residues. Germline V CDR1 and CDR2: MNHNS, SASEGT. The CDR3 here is CALNRGNTEAFF. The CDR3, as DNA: TGTGCTCTAAACAGGGGCAACACTGAAGCTTTCTTT.

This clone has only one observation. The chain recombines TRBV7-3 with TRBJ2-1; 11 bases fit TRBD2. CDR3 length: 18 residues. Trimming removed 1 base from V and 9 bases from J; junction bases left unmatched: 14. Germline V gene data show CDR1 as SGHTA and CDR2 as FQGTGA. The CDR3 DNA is TGTGCCAGCAGCTTAATGGGACCTATAGCGGGGGGGCTTGCTGAGCAGTTCTTC. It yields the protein CASSLMGPIAGGLAEQFF.

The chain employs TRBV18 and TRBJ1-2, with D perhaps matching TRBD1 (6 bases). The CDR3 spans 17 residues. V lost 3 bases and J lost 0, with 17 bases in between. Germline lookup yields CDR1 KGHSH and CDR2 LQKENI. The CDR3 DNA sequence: TGTGCCAGCTCACCGGCCCGACAGGTTCCTGCTAACTATGGCTACACCTTC. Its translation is CASSPARQVPANYGYTF.

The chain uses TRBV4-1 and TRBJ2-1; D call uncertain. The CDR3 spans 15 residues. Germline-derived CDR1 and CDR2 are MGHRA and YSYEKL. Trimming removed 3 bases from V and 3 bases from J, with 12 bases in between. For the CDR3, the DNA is TGCGCCAGCAGCCACGAAGGCTCCCTCTACAATGAGCAGTTCTTC. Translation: CASSHEGSLYNEQFF.

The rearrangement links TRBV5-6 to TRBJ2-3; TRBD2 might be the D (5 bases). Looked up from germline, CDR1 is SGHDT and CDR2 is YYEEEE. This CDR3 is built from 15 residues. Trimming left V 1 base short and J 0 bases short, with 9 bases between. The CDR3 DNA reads TGTGCCAGCAGCTTGAGGACTTTCAGCACAGATACGCAGTATTTT. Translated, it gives CASSLRTFSTDTQYF.

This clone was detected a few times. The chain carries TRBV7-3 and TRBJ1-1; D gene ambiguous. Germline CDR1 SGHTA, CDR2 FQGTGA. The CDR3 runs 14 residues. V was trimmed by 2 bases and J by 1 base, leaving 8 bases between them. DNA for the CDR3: TGTGCCAGCAGCTTAGGTCCGGGGAACACTGAAGCTTTCTTT. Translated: CASSLGPGNTEAFF.

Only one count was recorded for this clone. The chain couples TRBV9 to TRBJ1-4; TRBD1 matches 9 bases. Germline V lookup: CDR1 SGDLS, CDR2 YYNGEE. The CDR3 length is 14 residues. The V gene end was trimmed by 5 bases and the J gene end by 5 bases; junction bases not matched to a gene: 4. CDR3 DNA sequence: TGTGCCAGCAGTAAGGGGACAGGGAATGAAAAACTGTTTTTT. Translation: CASSKGTGNEKLFF.

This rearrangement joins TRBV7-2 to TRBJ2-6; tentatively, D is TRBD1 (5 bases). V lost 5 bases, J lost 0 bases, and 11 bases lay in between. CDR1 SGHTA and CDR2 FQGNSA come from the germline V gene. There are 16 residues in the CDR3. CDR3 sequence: CASSLDRFSGANVLTF. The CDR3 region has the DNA TGTGCCAGCAGCCTTGACAGATTCTCTGGGGCCAACGTCCTGACTTTC.